A selection of T cell receptor beta chains follows, all from one sample in a study of vaccination effects on CD4 cells after COVID-19. No antigen has been identified for these receptors. The data were produced by immunoSEQ multiplex PCR, yet TCRdb's version contains in-frame clones alone and is incomplete. The sample shows tens of thousands of clones, 73% of them seen only once. The specimen comprised CD4+ T cells from PBMCs cultured without peptide, sampled after COVID-19 vaccination. The source is a human donor who received a COVID-19 vaccine. CDR3s include the opening cysteine and the closing phenylalanine or tryptophan. Fields, in order: CDR3 DNA, CDR3 protein, clone size, D gene, V gene, J gene. The D gene is left open where the match is weak. Size values are once, few and many counts, or a class for expanded clones, and some rows have none.

TGTGCCAGCAGCACCCGGACAGGGGGCACGAACACTGAAGCTTTCTTT	CASSTRTGGTNTEAFF	-	TRBD1	TRBV11-2	TRBJ1-1
TGTGCCAGCAGCCCGGTGGGGATACGAGGGACGACCGGGGAGCTGTTTTTT	CASSPVGIRGTTGELFF	few	-	TRBV7-2	TRBJ2-2
TGTGCCAGCAGTTACGCCCAAGTAGGGGGAGCTTTCTTT	CASSYAQVGGAFF	-	-	TRBV6-5	TRBJ1-1
TGTGCCACCAGTGGTACCCAAGAGACCCAGTACTTC	CATSGTQETQYF	few	-	TRBV24-1	TRBJ2-5
TGTGCCAGCTCTAGGGGGACTGGGGCCAACGTCCTGACTTTC	CASSRGTGANVLTF	-	-	TRBV3-1/TRBV3-2	TRBJ2-6
TGTGCCAGCAGCGGACCGGGACAGATCTCTGGAAACACCATATATTTT	CASSGPGQISGNTIYF	-	TRBD1	TRBV9	TRBJ1-3
TGTGCCAGCAGTTGGACAAACTATGGCTACACCTTC	CASSWTNYGYTF	-	-	TRBV6-6	TRBJ1-2
TGCGCCAGCAGCTTGGCCTGGCAGGGGAACACCGGGGAGCTGTTTTTT	CASSLAWQGNTGELFF	-	-	TRBV5-1	TRBJ2-2
TGTGCCAGCAGCCGATCAAATGGGGGGAATTCACCCCTCCACTTT	CASSRSNGGNSPLHF	-	-	TRBV3-1/TRBV3-2	TRBJ1-6
TGTGCCAGCAGCTTTAATAAAGAGACCCAGTACTTC	CASSFNKETQYF	-	-	TRBV3-1/TRBV3-2	TRBJ2-5
TGTGCCAGCAGCGCCCTTTTAGGGGGGGGTGGCTACACCTTC	CASSALLGGGGYTF	-	-	TRBV9	TRBJ1-2
TGTGCCAGCAGCTTGAGGGGGCCAAACATTCAGTACTTC	CASSLRGPNIQYF	-	TRBD1	TRBV5-6	TRBJ2-4
TGCAGCGCTGTCAAGGGACAGTGGGAGACCCAGTACTTC	CSAVKGQWETQYF	-	TRBD1	TRBV29-1	TRBJ2-5
TGTGCCAGCAGTGTACAGGGGGCGCGTGAAAAACTGTTTTTT	CASSVQGAREKLFF	-	TRBD1	TRBV2	TRBJ1-4
TGCGCCAGCAGCTTGGCAGGGGCGGCATACGGAAACACCATATATTTT	CASSLAGAAYGNTIYF	-	-	TRBV5-1	TRBJ1-3
TGTGCCAGCAGCCTCATAGAAACAGCTAACTATGGCTACACCTTC	CASSLIETANYGYTF	-	-	TRBV7-9	TRBJ1-2